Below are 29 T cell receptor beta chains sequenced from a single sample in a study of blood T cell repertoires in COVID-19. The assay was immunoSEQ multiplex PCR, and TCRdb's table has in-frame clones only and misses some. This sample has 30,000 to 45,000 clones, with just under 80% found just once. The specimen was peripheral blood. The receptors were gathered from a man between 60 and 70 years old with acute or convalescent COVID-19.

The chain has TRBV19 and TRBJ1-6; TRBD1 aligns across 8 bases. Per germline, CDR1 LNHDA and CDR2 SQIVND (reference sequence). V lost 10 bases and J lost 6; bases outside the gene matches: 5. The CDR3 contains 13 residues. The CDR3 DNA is TGTGCCACCCGGGACAGGATTAATTCACCCCTCCACTTT. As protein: CATRDRINSPLHF.

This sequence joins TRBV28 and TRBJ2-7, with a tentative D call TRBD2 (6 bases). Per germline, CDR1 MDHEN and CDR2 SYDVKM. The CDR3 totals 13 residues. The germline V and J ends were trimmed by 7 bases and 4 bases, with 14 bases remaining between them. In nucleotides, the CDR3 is TGTGCCAGCACCACCGGGACTTTATACGAGCAGTACTTC. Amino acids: CASTTGTLYEQYF.

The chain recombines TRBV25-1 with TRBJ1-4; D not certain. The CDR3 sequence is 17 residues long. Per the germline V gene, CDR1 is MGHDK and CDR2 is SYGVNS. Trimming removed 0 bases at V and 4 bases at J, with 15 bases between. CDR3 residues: CASSEYKADTLNEKLFF. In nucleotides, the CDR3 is TGTGCCAGCAGTGAATATAAAGCCGACACCCTTAATGAAAAACTGTTTTTT.

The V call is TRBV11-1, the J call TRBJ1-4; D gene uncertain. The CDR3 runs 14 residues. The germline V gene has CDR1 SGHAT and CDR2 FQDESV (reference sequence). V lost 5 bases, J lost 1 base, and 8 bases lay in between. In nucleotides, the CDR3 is TGTGCCAGCAGCCCCGGGAGAACTAATGAAAAACTGTTTTTT. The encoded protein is CASSPGRTNEKLFF. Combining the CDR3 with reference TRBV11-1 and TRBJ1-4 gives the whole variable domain EAEVAQSPRYKITEKSQAVAFWCDPISGHATLYWYRQILGQGPELLVQFQDESVVDDSQLPKDRFSAERLKGVDSTLKIQPAELGDSAMYLCASSPGRTNEKLFFGSGTQLSVL.

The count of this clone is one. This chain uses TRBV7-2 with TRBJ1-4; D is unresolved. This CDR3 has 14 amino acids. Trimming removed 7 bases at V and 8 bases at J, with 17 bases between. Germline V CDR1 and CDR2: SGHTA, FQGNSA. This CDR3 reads CASTPGGYPEKLFF. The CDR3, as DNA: TGTGCCAGCACCCCCGGAGGATATCCGGAAAAACTGTTTTTT.

CDR3 coding DNA: TGTGCCAGCAGATCGGACAGGACCCTGAACACTGAAGCTTTCTTT. As protein: CASRSDRTLNTEAFF. The chain links TRBV6-5 to TRBJ1-1; TRBD1 matches 7 bases. This CDR3 is 15 amino acids long. After removal of 6 bases from V and 0 bases from J, the junction contained 7 bases not matched to a gene. The germline gives CDR1 MNHEY, CDR2 SVGAGI.

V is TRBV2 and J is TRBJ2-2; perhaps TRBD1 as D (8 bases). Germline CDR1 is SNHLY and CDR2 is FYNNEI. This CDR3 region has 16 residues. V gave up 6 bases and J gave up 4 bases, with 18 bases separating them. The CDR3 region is CASRGRGQESTGELFF. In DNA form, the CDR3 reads TGTGCCAGCAGGGGGAGGGGACAGGAATCCACCGGGGAGCTGTTTTTT.

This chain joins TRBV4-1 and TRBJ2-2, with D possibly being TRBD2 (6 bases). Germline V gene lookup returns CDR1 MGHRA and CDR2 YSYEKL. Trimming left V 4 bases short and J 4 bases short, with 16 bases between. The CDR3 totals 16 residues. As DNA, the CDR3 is TGCGCCAGCAGCCCGGACGGGAGATTAGCCACCGGGGAGCTGTTTTTT. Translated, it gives CASSPDGRLATGELFF.

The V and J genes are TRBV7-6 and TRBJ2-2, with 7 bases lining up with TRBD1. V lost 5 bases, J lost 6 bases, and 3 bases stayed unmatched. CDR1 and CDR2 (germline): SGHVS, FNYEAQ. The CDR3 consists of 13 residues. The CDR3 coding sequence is TGTGCCAGCAGCAGTCAGGGGGCCGGGGAGCTGTTTTTT. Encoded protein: CASSSQGAGELFF.

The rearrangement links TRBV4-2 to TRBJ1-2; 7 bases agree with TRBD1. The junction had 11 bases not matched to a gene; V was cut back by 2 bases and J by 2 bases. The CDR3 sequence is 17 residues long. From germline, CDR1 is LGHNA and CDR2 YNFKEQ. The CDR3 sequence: CASSQSQTGQNNYGYTF. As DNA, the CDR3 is TGTGCCAGCAGCCAATCTCAGACGGGACAGAACAACTATGGCTACACCTTC.

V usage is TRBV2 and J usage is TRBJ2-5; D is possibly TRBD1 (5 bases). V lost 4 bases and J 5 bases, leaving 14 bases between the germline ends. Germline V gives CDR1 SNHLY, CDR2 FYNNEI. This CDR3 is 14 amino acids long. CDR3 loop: CASSGWGAWETQYF. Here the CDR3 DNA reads TGTGCCAGCAGTGGGTGGGGCGCATGGGAGACCCAGTACTTC.

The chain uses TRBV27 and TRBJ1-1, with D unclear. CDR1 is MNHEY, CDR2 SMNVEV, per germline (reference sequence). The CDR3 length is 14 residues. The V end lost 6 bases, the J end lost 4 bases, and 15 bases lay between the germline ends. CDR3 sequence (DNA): TGTGCCAGCAGACCGAGACCCCGGGTCACTGAAGCTTTCTTT. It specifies CASRPRPRVTEAFF.

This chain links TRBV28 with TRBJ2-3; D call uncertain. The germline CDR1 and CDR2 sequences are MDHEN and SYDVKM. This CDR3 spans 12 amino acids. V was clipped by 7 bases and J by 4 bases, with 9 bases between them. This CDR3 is CASTVSADTQYF. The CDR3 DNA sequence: TGTGCCAGCACTGTCTCAGCAGATACGCAGTATTTT.

CDR3 DNA sequence: TGTGCCACCAGTGATTTATCCGGGAGCACTGAAGCTTTCTTT. This gives the protein CATSDLSGSTEAFF. The chain uses TRBV24-1 and TRBJ1-1; D gene ambiguous. The CDR3 runs 14 residues. Between the trimmed V and J ends, which lost 1 base and 4 bases, there was a span of 9 bases. CDR1 is KGHDR and CDR2 is SFDVKD in the germline V gene.

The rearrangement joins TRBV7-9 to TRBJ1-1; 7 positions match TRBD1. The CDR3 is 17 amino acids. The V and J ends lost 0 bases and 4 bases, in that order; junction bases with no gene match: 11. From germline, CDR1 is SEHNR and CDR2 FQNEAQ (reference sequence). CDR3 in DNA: TGTGCCAGCAGCTTAGCGGCAGGGGGAGTGACGGGCACTGAAGCTTTCTTT. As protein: CASSLAAGGVTGTEAFF.

The CDR3 DNA reads as TGTGCCAGCTCAACGACAGAGTACGGCTCACCCCTCCACTTT. This encodes CASSTTEYGSPLHF. This chain uses TRBV18 with TRBJ1-6, with D tentatively TRBD1 (5 bases). CDR1 is KGHSH, CDR2 LQKENI, per germline. Trimming took 5 bases from V and 10 from J, leaving 15 bases between them. The CDR3 spans 14 residues.

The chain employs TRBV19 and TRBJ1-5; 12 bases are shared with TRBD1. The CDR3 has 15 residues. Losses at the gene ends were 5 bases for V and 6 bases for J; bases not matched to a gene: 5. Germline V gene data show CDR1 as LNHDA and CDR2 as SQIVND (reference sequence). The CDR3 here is CASSEGTGGGQPQHF. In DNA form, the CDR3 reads TGTGCCAGTAGTGAGGGGACAGGGGGCGGTCAGCCCCAGCATTTT. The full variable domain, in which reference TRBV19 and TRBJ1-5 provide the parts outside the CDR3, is DGGITQSPKYLFRKEGQNVTLSCEQNLNHDAMYWYRQDPGQGLRLIYYSQIVNDFQKGDIAEGYSVSREKKESFPLTVTSAQKNPTAFYLCASSEGTGGGQPQHFGDGTRLSIL.

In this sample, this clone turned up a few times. The CDR3 coding sequence is TGTGCCAGCAGTTCCTGGGACACTTCCTACGAGCAGTACTTC. Encoded protein: CASSSWDTSYEQYF. The chain joins TRBV6-2 or TRBV6-3 to TRBJ2-7; D might be TRBD1 (6 bases). V lost 4 bases to trimming and J lost 1 base, with 11 bases between them. Germline-derived CDR1 and CDR2 are MNHEY and SVGEGT. This CDR3 contains 14 residues.

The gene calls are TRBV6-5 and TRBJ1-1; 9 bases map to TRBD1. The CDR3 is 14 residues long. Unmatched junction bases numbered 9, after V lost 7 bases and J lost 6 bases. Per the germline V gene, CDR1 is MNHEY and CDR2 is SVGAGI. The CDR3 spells CASNPGQGTSEAFF. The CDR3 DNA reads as TGTGCCAGCAATCCGGGACAGGGAACATCTGAAGCTTTCTTT.

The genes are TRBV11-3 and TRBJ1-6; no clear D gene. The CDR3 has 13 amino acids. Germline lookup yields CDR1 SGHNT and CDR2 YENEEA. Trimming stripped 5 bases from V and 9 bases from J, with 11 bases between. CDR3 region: CASSPPPGSPLHF. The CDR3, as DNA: TGTGCCAGCAGCCCCCCTCCCGGTTCACCCCTCCACTTT.

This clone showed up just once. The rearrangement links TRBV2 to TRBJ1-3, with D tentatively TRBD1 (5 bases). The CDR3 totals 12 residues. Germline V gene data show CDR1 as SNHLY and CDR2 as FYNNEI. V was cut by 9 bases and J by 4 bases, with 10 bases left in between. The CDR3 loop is CASQGMGNTIYF. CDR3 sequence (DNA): TGTGCCAGTCAGGGTATGGGAAACACCATATATTTT.

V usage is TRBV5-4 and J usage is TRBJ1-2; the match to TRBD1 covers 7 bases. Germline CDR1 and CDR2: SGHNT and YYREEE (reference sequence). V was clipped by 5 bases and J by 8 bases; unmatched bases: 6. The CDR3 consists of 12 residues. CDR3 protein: CASRGTTGGYTF. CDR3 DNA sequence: TGTGCCAGCAGGGGAACGACAGGGGGCTACACCTTC. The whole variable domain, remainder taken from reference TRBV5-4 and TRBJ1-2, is ETGVTQSPTHLIKTRGQQVTLRCSSQSGHNTVSWYQQALGQGPQFIFQYYREEENGRGNFPPRFSGLQFPNYSSELNVNALELDDSALYLCASRGTTGGYTFGSGTRLTVV.

As DNA, the CDR3 is TGTGCCACCAGCCCGGGACAGGGTCTAAGGAGCTCCTACAATGAGCAGTTCTTC. It codes for CATSPGQGLRSSYNEQFF. V usage is TRBV24-1 and J usage is TRBJ2-1; TRBD1 aligns across 9 bases. The ends lost 7 bases at V and 0 bases at J; junction bases unmatched: 12. Looked up from germline, CDR1 is KGHDR and CDR2 is SFDVKD. The CDR3 loop spans 18 amino acids.

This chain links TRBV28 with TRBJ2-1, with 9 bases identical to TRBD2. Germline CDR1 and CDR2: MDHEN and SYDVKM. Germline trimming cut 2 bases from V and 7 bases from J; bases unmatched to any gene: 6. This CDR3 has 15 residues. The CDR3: CASSLAGGPGNEQFF. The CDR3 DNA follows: TGTGCCAGCAGTTTAGCGGGAGGGCCCGGTAATGAGCAGTTCTTC.

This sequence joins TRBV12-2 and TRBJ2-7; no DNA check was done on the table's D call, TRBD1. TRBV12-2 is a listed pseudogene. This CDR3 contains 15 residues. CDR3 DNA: TGTGCAAGTCGCTCTGGGACAGGGCCAGCCTACGAGCAGTACTTC. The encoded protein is CASRSGTGPAYEQYF.

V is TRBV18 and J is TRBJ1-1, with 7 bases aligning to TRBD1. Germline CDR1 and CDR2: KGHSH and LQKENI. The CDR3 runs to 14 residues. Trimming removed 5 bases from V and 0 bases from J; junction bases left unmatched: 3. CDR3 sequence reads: CASSVGQVNTEAFF. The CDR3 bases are TGTGCCAGCTCAGTAGGACAGGTGAACACTGAAGCTTTCTTT.

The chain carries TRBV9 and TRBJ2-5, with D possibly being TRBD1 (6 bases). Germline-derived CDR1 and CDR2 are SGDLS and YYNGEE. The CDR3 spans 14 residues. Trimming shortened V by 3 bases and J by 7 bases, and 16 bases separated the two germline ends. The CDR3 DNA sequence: TGTGCCAGCAGCGATGGACAGCCAGAAGGGACCCAGTACTTC. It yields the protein CASSDGQPEGTQYF.

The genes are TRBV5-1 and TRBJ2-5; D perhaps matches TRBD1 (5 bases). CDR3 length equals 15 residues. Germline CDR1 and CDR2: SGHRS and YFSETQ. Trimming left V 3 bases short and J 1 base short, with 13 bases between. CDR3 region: CASSSWTSFQETQYF. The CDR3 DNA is TGCGCCAGCAGCTCGTGGACAAGCTTCCAAGAGACCCAGTACTTC.

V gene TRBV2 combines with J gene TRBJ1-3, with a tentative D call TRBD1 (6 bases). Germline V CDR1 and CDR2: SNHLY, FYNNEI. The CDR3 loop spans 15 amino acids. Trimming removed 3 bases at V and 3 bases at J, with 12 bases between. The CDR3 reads CASSDMTGDGNTIYF. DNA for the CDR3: TGTGCCAGCAGTGACATGACAGGAGATGGAAACACCATATATTTT.